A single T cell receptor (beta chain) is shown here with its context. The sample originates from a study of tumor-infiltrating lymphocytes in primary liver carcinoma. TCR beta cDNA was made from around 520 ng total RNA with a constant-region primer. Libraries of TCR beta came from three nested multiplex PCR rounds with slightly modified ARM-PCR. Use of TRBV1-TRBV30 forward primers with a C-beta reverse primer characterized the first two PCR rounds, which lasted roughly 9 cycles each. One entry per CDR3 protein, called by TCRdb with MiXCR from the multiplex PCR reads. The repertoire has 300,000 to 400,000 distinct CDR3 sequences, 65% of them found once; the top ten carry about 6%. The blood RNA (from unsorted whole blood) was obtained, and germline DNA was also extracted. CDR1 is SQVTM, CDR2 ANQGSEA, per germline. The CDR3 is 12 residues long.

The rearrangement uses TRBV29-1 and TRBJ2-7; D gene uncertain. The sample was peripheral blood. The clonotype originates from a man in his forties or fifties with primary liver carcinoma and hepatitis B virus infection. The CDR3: CNLTSSSYEQYF. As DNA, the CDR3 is TGCAACTTGACTTCATCCTCCTACGAGCAGTACTTC.